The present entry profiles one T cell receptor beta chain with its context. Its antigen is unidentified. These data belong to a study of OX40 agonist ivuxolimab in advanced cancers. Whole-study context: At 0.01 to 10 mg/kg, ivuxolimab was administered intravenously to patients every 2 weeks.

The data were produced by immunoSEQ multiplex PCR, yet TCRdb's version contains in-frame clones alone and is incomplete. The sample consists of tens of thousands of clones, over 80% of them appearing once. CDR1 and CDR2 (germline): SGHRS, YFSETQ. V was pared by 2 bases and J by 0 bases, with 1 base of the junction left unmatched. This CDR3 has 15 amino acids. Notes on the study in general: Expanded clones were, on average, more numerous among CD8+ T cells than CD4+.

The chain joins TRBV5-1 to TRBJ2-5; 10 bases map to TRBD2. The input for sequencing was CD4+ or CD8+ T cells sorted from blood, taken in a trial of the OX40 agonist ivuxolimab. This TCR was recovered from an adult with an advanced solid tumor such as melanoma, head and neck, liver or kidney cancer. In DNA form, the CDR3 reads TGCGCCAGCAGCTTAGCGGGAGGGGACCAAGAGACCCAGTACTTC. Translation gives CASSLAGGDQETQYF.